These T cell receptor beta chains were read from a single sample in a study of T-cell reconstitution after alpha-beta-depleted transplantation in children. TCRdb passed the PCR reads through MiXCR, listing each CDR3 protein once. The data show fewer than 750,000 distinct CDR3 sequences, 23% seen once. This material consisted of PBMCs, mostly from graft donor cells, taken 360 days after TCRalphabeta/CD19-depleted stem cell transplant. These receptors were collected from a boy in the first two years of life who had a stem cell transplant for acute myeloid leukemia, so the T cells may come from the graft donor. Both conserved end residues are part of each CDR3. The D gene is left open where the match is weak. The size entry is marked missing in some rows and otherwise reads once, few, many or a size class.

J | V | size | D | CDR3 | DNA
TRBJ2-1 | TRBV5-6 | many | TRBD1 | CASSRRTGGNEQFF | TGTGCCAGCAGCCGGAGGACAGGGGGCAATGAGCAGTTCTTC
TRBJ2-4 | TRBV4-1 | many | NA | CASSQGVVAGNIQYF | TGCGCCAGCAGCCAAGGGGTGGTTGCCGGAAACATTCAGTACTTC
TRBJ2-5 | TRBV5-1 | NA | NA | CASSLRDLGETQYF | TGCGCCAGCAGCCTCCGGGACTTGGGGGAGACCCAGTACTTC
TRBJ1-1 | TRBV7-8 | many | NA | CASSLPRFRTMNTEAFF | TGTGCCAGCAGCTTACCCAGATTTAGGACCATGAACACTGAAGCTTTCTTT
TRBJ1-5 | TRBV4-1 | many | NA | CASSQGQQPQHF | TGCGCCAGCAGCCAAGGGCAGCAGCCCCAGCATTTT
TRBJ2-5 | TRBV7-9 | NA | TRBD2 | CASSLDGLAGGETQYF | TGTGCCAGCAGCTTAGACGGACTAGCGGGGGGAGAGACCCAGTACTTC
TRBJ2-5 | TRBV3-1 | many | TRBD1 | CASSRQGAYETQYF | TGTGCCAGCAGCCGACAGGGGGCCTATGAGACCCAGTACTTC
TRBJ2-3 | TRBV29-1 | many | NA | CSVEGTSQSTDTQYF | TGCAGCGTTGAGGGGACGAGCCAAAGCACAGATACGCAGTATTTT
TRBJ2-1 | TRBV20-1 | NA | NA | CSAHERNNEQFF | TGCAGTGCCCACGAGCGCAACAATGAGCAGTTCTTC
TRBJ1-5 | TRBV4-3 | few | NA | CASSHSEGRPQHF | TGCGCCAGCAGCCACTCGGAAGGGCGGCCCCAGCATTTT
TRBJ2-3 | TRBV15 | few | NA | CATSRDVSLSTDTQYF | TGTGCCACCAGCAGAGATGTGAGTCTGAGCACAGATACGCAGTATTTT
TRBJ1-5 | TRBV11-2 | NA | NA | CASSLEIDQPQHF | TGTGCCAGCAGCTTAGAAATCGATCAGCCCCAGCATTTT
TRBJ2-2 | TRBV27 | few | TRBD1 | CASSPRTGGTGELFF | TGTGCCAGCAGCCCTAGGACAGGAGGAACCGGGGAGCTGTTTTTT
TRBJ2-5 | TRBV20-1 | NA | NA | CSASRLRVTQYF | TGCAGTGCTAGCCGCCTCCGAGTGACCCAGTACTTC
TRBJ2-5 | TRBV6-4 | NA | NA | CASRIPPSLGQETQYF | TGTGCCAGCAGGATCCCCCCCTCCCTAGGACAAGAGACCCAGTACTTC
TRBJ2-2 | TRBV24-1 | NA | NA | CATRGVNTGELFF | TGTGCCACCAGGGGGGTTAACACCGGGGAGCTGTTTTTT
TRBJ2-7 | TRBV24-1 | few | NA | CATSDSGSYEQYF | TGTGCCACCAGTGATTCCGGGAGCTACGAGCAGTACTTC
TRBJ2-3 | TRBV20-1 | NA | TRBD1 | CSWDSSTDTQYF | TGCAGCTGGGACAGTTCCACAGATACGCAGTATTTT
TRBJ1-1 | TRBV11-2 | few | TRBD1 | CASSLEGQGAVNTEAFF | TGTGCCAGCAGCTTAGAGGGACAGGGGGCAGTGAACACTGAAGCTTTCTTT
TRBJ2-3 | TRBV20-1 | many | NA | CSARNRRVSTDTQYF | TGCAGTGCTAGAAATCGTAGGGTGAGCACAGATACGCAGTATTTT
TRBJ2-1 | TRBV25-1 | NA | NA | CASSGHRGPGDEQFF | TGTGCCAGCAGTGGCCACAGGGGTCCGGGGGATGAGCAGTTCTTC
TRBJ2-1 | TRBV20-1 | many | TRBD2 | CSARAGGAHNEQFF | TGCAGTGCTAGAGCGGGGGGGGCCCACAATGAGCAGTTCTTC
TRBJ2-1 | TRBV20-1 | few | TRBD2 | CSARPLAGIYNEQFF | TGCAGTGCTAGACCGCTAGCGGGGATATACAATGAGCAGTTCTTC